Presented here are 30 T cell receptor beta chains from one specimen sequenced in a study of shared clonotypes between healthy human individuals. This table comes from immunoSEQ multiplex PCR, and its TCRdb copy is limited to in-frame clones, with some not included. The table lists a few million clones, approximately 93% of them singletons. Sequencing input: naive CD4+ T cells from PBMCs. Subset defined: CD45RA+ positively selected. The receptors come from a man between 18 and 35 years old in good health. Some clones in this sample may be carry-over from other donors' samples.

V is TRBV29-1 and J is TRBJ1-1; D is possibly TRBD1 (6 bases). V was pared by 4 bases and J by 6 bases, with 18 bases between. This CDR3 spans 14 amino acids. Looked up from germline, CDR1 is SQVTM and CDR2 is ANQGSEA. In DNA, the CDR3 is TGCAGCGTTGGAGATTGGGGGGGGCTATCTGAAGCTTTCTTT. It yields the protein CSVGDWGGLSEAFF.

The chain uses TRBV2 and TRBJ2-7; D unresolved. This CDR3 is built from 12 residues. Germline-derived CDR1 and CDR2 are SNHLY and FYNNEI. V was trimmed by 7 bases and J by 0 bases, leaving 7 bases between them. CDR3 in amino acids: CASTPDSYEQYF. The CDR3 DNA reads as TGTGCCAGCACCCCAGACTCCTACGAGCAGTACTTC.

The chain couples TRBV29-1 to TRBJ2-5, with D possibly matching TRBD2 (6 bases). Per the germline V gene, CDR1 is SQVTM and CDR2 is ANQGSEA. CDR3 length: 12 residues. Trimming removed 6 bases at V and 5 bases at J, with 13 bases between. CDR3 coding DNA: TGCAGCGTCTCGGGTGGGGGGGAGACCCAGTACTTC. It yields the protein CSVSGGGETQYF.

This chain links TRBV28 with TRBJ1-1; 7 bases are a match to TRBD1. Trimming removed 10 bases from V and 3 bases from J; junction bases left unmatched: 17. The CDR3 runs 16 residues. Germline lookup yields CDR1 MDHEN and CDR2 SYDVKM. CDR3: CATLRGVGGLDTEAFF. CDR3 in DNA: TGTGCCACCCTCAGGGGGGTGGGGGGCCTAGACACTGAAGCTTTCTTT.

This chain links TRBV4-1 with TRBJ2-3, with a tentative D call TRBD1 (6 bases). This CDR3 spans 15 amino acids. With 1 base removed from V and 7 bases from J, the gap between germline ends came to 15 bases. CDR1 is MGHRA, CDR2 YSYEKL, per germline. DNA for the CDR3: TGCGCCAGCAGCCAAGTTCAGGGGTCGTCATATACGCAGTATTTT. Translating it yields CASSQVQGSSYTQYF.

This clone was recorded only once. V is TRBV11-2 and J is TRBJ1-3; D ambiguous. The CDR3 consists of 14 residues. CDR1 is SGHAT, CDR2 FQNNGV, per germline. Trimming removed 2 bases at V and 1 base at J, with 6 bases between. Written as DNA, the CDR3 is TGTGCCAGCAGCTTACAGGCGTCTGGAAACACCATATATTTT. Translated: CASSLQASGNTIYF.

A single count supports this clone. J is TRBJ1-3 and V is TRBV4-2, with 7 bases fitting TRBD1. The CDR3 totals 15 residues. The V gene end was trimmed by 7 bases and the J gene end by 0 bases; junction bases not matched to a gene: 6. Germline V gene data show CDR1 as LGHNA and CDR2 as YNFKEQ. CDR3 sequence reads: CASTDRATSGNTIYF. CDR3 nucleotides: TGTGCCAGCACAGACAGGGCAACCTCTGGAAACACCATATATTTT.

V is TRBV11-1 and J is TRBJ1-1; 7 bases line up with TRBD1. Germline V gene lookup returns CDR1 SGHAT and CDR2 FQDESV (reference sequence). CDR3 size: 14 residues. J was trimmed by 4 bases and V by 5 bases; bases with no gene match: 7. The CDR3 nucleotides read TGTGCCAGCAGCCCCCGACAGGGCCCCACTGAAGCTTTCTTT. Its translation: CASSPRQGPTEAFF.

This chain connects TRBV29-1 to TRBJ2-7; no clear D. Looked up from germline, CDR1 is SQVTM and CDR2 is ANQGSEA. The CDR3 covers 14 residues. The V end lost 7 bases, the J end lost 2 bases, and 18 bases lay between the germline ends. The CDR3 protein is CSAFRQWAAYEQYF. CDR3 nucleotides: TGCAGCGCATTCAGGCAGTGGGCAGCCTACGAGCAGTACTTC.

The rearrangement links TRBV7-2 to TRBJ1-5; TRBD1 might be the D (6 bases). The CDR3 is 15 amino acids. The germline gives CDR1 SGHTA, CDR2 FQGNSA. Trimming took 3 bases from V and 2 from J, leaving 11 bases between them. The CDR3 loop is CASSFTYRGNQPQHF. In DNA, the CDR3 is TGTGCCAGCAGCTTTACCTACAGGGGCAATCAGCCCCAGCATTTT.

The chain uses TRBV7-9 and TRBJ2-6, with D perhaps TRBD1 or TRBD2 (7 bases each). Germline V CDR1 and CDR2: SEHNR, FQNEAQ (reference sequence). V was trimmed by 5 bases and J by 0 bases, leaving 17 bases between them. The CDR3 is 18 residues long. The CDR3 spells CASSPMTGRGSGANVLTF. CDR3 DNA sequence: TGTGCCAGCAGCCCAATGACAGGGAGGGGCTCTGGGGCCAACGTCCTGACTTTC.

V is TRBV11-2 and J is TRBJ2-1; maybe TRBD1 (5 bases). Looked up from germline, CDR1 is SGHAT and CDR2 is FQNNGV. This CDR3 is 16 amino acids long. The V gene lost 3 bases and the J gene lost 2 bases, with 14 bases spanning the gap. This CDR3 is CASSLGLVLTYNEQFF. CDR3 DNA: TGTGCCAGCAGCTTGGGGCTAGTTTTGACCTACAATGAGCAGTTCTTC.

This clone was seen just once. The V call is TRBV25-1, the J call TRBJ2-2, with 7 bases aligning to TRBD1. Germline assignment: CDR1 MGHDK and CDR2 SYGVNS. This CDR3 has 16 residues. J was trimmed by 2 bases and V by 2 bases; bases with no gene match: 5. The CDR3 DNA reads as TGTGCCAGCAGTGAACCTCGGACAGGCAACACCGGGGAGCTGTTTTTT. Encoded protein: CASSEPRTGNTGELFF.

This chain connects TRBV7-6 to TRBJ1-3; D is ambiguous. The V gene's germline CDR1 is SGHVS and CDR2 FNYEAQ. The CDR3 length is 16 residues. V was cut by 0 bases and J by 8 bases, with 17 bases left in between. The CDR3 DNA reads TGTGCCAGCAGCTTAGCGCGGCAGCCAACCTCGGACACCATATATTTT. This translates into CASSLARQPTSDTIYF. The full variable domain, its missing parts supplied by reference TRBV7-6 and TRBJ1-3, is GAGVSQSPRYKVTKRGQDVALRCDPISGHVSLYWYRQALGQGPEFLTYFNYEAQQDKSGLPNDRFSAERPEGSISTLTIQRTEQRDSAMYRCASSLARQPTSDTIYFGEGSWLTVV.

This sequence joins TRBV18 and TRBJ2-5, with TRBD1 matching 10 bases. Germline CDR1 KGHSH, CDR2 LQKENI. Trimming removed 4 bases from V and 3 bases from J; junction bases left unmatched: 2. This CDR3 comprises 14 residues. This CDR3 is CASSRGQGEETQYF. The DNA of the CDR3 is TGTGCCAGCTCACGAGGACAGGGGGAAGAGACCCAGTACTTC.

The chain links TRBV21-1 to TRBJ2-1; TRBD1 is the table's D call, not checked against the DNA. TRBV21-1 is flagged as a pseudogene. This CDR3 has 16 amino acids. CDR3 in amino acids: CASSKAGHLMYNEQFF. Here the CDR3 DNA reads TGTGCCAGCAGCAAAGCGGGACATCTAATGTACAATGAGCAGTTCTTC.

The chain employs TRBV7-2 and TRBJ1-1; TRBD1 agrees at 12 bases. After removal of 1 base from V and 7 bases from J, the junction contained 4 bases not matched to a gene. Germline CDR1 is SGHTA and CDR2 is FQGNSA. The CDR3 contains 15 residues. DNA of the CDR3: TGTGCCAGCAGCTTAGAGGGACAGGGGGCGGGTGAAGCTTTCTTT. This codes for CASSLEGQGAGEAFF. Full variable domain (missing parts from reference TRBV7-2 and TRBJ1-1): GAGVSQSPSNKVTEKGKDVELRCDPISGHTALYWYRQSLGQGLEFLIYFQGNSAPDKSGLPSDRFSAERTGGSVSTLTIQRTQQEDSAVYLCASSLEGQGAGEAFFGQGTRLTVV.

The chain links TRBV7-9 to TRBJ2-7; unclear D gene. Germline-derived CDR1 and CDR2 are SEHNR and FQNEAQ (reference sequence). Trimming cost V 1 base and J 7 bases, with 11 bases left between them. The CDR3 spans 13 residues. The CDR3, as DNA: TGTGCCAGCAGCTTAGAGGGCAGCCTTGAGCAGTACTTC. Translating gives CASSLEGSLEQYF.

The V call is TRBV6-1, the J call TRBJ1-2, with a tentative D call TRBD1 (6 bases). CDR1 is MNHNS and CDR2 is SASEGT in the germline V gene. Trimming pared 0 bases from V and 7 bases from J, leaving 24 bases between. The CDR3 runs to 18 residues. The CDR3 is CASSEASGATHRPRGYTF. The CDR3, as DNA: TGTGCCAGCAGTGAAGCGTCGGGGGCCACCCACCGCCCGCGTGGCTACACCTTC.

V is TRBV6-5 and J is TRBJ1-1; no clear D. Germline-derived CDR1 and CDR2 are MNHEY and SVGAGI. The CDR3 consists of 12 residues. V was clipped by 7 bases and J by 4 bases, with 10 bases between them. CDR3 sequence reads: CASTGWSTEAFF. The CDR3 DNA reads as TGTGCCAGCACCGGGTGGTCCACTGAAGCTTTCTTT.

The CDR3 is CATSEQGGTNEKLFF. In nucleotides, the CDR3 is TGCGCCACTAGCGAACAGGGAGGGACTAATGAAAAACTGTTTTTT. This chain joins TRBV4-1 and TRBJ1-4; a possible D gene is TRBD1 (6 bases). There are 15 residues in the CDR3. Germline loops: CDR1 MGHRA, CDR2 YSYEKL. Trimming took 10 bases from V and 2 from J, leaving 17 bases between them.

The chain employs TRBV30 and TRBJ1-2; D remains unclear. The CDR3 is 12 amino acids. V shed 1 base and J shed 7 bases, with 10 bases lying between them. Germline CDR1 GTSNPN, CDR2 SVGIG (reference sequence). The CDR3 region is CAWSAPAGGYTF. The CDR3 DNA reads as TGTGCCTGGAGTGCCCCGGCGGGTGGCTACACCTTC.

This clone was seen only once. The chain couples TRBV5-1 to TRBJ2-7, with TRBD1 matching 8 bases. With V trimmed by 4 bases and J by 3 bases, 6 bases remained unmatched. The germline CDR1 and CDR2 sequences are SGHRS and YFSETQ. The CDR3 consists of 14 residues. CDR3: CASSRTGSFYEQYF. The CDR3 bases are TGCGCCAGCAGCCGGACAGGGTCCTTCTACGAGCAGTACTTC. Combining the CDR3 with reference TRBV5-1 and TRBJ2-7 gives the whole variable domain KAGVTQTPRYLIKTRGQQVTLSCSPISGHRSVSWYQQTPGQGLQFLFEYFSETQRNKGNFPGRFSGRQFSNSRSEMNVSTLELGDSALYLCASSRTGSFYEQYFGPGTRLTVT.

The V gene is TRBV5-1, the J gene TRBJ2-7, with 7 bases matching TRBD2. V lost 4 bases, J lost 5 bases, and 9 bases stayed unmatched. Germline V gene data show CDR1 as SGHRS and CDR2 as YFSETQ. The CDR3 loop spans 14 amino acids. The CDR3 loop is CASSLAGEADEQYF. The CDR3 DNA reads TGCGCCAGCAGCCTGGCGGGGGAGGCGGACGAGCAGTACTTC.

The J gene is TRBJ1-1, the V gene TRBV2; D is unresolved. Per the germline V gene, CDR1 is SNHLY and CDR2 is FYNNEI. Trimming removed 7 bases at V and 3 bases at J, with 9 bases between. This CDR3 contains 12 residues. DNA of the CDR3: TGTGCCAGCATGCGGGGATACACTGAAGCTTTCTTT. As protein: CASMRGYTEAFF.

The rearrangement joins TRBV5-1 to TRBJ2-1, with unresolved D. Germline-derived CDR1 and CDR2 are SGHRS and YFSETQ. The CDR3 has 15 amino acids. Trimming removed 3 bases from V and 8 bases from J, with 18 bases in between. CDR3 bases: TGCGCCAGCAGCTCACTATCCGATAGTGGTGATGAGCAGTTCTTC. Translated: CASSSLSDSGDEQFF.

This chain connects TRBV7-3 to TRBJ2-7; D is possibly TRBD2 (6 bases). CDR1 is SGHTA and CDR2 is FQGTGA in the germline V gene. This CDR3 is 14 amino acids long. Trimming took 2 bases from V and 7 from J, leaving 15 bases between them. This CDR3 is CASSLGSREEEQYF. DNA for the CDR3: TGTGCCAGCAGCTTAGGAAGCAGGGAGGAGGAGCAGTACTTC.

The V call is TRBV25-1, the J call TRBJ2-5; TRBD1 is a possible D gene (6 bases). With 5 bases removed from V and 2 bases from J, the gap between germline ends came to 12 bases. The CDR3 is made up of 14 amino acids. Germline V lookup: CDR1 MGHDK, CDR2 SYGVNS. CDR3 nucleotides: TGTGCCAGCAGTCGGAGGACAGCACAAGAGACCCAGTACTTC. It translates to CASSRRTAQETQYF.

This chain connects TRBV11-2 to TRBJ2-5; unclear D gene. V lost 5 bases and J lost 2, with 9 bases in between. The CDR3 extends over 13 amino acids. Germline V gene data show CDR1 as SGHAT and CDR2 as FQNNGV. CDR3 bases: TGTGCCAGCAGCAAGAGCGCTCAAGAGACCCAGTACTTC. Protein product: CASSKSAQETQYF.

The CDR3 DNA follows: TGTGCCAGCAGCACCAGGGTATTCTATGGCTACACCTTC. Translation: CASSTRVFYGYTF. V usage is TRBV7-2 and J usage is TRBJ1-2; D is possibly TRBD1 (5 bases). In germline, CDR1 is SGHTA, CDR2 FQGNSA. The CDR3 covers 13 residues. V was cut by 5 bases and J by 4 bases, with 11 bases left in between.